Below, 21 T cell receptor beta chains from the same sample are listed, as sequenced in a study of T-cell memory formation after mild COVID-19. TCRdb re-called the 5' RACE reads through MiXCR, storing one row per CDR3 protein. In the table there are about half a million distinct CDR3 sequences, approximately 18% of which are singletons. Material for sequencing was PBMCs or a T cell subset sorted from them (not recorded which). The receptors stem from an adult woman who had mild COVID-19 (a few samples of this study predate the infection). Cell type and time point are not known.

The rearrangement joins TRBV6-4 to TRBJ1-1, with D perhaps TRBD1 (5 bases). CDR3 length: 14 amino acids. Germline V gene lookup returns CDR1 MRHNA and CDR2 SNTAGT. V lost 0 bases to trimming and J lost 4 bases, with 9 bases between them. The CDR3 nucleotides are TGTGCCAGCAGTGACTCGGGCAGGGCCACTGAAGCTTTCTTT. Its translation: CASSDSGRATEAFF.

There are a few counts of this clonotype. The chain recombines TRBV7-9 with TRBJ2-1, with 8 bases matching TRBD2. The V and J ends lost 1 base and 5 bases, in that order; junction bases with no gene match: 7. Germline V gene sequence: CDR1 SEHNR, CDR2 FQNEAQ (reference sequence). CDR3 size: 16 residues. This CDR3 reads CASSLGGRGADNEQFF. In nucleotides, the CDR3 is TGTGCCAGCAGCTTAGGCGGGCGGGGGGCCGACAATGAGCAGTTCTTC.

The chain joins TRBV19 to TRBJ2-3; TRBD2 is a possible D gene (6 bases). The CDR3 runs 16 residues. Trimming removed 5 bases from V and 4 bases from J, with 19 bases in between. Germline V CDR1 and CDR2: LNHDA, SQIVND (reference sequence). CDR3 nucleotides: TGTGCCAGTAGTCCCGCGTGGGCTGGAGGGTCAGATACGCAGTATTTT. It codes for CASSPAWAGGSDTQYF.

This clonotype was detected only a few times. The chain uses TRBV5-4 and TRBJ2-1; 7 bases line up with TRBD2. V dropped 2 bases and J dropped 5; count of bases not matched to a gene: 7. CDR3 length: 15 residues. The germline V gene has CDR1 SGHNT and CDR2 YYREEE (reference sequence). CDR3 protein: CASSFAGAKDNEQFF. The CDR3 DNA reads TGTGCCAGCAGCTTTGCGGGAGCTAAAGACAATGAGCAGTTCTTC.

This chain joins TRBV7-2 and TRBJ2-2; D is uncertain. CDR1 SGHTA and CDR2 FQGNSA come from the germline V gene. V was clipped by 5 bases and J by 1 base, with 8 bases between them. This CDR3 has 14 residues. CDR3: CASSLEVNTGELFF. The CDR3 DNA reads as TGTGCCAGCAGCCTAGAAGTGAACACCGGGGAGCTGTTTTTT. Looking up the rest from reference TRBV7-2 and TRBJ2-2 gives the full variable domain: GAGVSQSPSNKVTEKGKDVELRCDPISGHTALYWYRQSLGQGLEFLIYFQGNSAPDKSGLPSDRFSAERTGGSVSTLTIQRTQQEDSAVYLCASSLEVNTGELFFGEGSRLTVL.

This clonotype was seen a handful of times. The chain has TRBV6-2 or TRBV6-3 and TRBJ2-1, with 7 bases that match TRBD1. Germline trimming cut 6 bases from V and 6 bases from J; bases unmatched to any gene: 5. The CDR3 contains 13 residues. Germline V gives CDR1 MNHEY, CDR2 SVGEGT. Here the CDR3 DNA reads TGTGCCAGCAGACCAGACAGGGTCAATGAGCAGTTCTTC. Protein product: CASRPDRVNEQFF.

This clonotype has ten or more counts. The rearrangement uses TRBV4-2 and TRBJ2-1; 14 bases are a match to TRBD2. The trim removed 1 base at V and 7 bases at J, leaving 6 bases unmatched. The CDR3 is made up of 17 amino acids. Germline lookup yields CDR1 LGHNA and CDR2 YNFKEQ. The CDR3 region is CASSQGHGTSGSNEQFF. The CDR3 nucleotides read TGTGCCAGCAGCCAAGGACACGGGACTAGCGGGAGTAATGAGCAGTTCTTC.

This clonotype has only a few counts. The genes are TRBV20-1 and TRBJ2-7; D assignment may be TRBD1 or TRBD2 (5 bases each). Per germline, CDR1 DFQATT and CDR2 SNEGSKA (reference sequence). CDR3 size: 16 residues. The V gene lost 6 bases and the J gene lost 9 bases, with 30 bases spanning the gap. CDR3 in amino acids: CSALPRGGRGNVVQYF. DNA for the CDR3: TGCAGTGCCCTCCCTAGGGGCGGAAGAGGGAATGTGGTGCAGTACTTC.

This clonotype was recorded many times. The V gene is TRBV4-2, the J gene TRBJ2-7, with TRBD2 matching over 8 bases. CDR3 length: 15 residues. The germline V gene has CDR1 LGHNA and CDR2 YNFKEQ. Trimming removed 3 bases from V and 3 bases from J; junction bases left unmatched: 7. CDR3 in DNA: TGTGCCAGCAGCCAGTCCCTCGGGACTAGCTACGAGCAGTACTTC. It specifies CASSQSLGTSYEQYF.

This clonotype was counted only a few times. The chain recombines TRBV20-1 with TRBJ1-3; tentatively, D is TRBD1 (6 bases). Germline CDR1 reads DFQATT; CDR2 reads SNEGSKA (reference sequence). The CDR3 contains 15 residues. V was pared by 6 bases and J by 1 base, with 16 bases between. Written as DNA, the CDR3 is TGCAGTGCCAGCAGAGGGGGGCGATCTGGAAACACCATATATTTT. Protein product: CSASRGGRSGNTIYF.

This clonotype was recorded once. This chain connects TRBV5-1 to TRBJ2-3; TRBD2 aligns across 9 bases. This CDR3 is 16 amino acids long. Germline V gene sequence: CDR1 SGHRS, CDR2 YFSETQ. V trimming: 1 base; J trimming: 8 bases; junction bases outside the gene matches: 11. The CDR3: CASSLTSGYAQGTQYF. The CDR3 bases are TGCGCCAGCAGCTTGACTAGCGGGTACGCACAGGGTACGCAGTATTTT.

The chain recombines TRBV5-1 with TRBJ2-1; D is possibly TRBD2 (6 bases). The germline V and J ends were trimmed by 4 bases and 3 bases, with 17 bases remaining between them. The germline V gene encodes CDR1 SGHRS and CDR2 YFSETQ. This CDR3 is 16 amino acids long. CDR3 region: CASSKEGGDFYNEQFF. Here the CDR3 DNA reads TGCGCCAGCAGCAAGGAAGGCGGGGATTTCTACAATGAGCAGTTCTTC. The full variable domain, with the rest looked up from reference TRBV5-1 and TRBJ2-1, is KAGVTQTPRYLIKTRGQQVTLSCSPISGHRSVSWYQQTPGQGLQFLFEYFSETQRNKGNFPGRFSGRQFSNSRSEMNVSTLELGDSALYLCASSKEGGDFYNEQFFGPGTRLTVL.

The table lists this clonotype with a few counts. V gene TRBV7-2 combines with J gene TRBJ1-1; TRBD1 aligns across 7 bases. V lost 4 bases, J lost 5 bases, and 10 bases stayed unmatched. The germline V gene encodes CDR1 SGHTA and CDR2 FQGNSA. The length of the CDR3 is 15 residues. The CDR3: CASSSTTSGGTEAFF. The DNA of the CDR3 is TGTGCCAGCAGCTCCACCACCTCAGGGGGTACTGAAGCTTTCTTT.

About this clonotype itself: A single base separates this from a much larger clone, so it may be a read error. The chain links TRBV4-3 to TRBJ1-2, with D perhaps matching TRBD1 (5 bases). From germline, CDR1 is LGHNA and CDR2 YSLEER. V lost 4 bases and J lost 7, with 19 bases in between. The CDR3 spans 15 residues. CDR3 region: CASSPETRQGCGYTF. CDR3 nucleotide sequence: TGCGCCAGCAGCCCCGAGACTCGCCAGGGTTGTGGCTACACCTTC.

The chain carries TRBV6-5 and TRBJ2-7; TRBD1 matches at 7 bases. The CDR3 is 15 residues long. The V gene end was trimmed by 5 bases and the J gene end by 0 bases; junction bases not matched to a gene: 7. Per germline, CDR1 MNHEY and CDR2 SVGAGI. The CDR3 protein is CASSMGQRSSYEQYF. CDR3 nucleotide sequence: TGTGCCAGCAGTATGGGACAGAGGAGCTCCTACGAGCAGTACTTC.

This clonotype has more than one count but fewer than ten. This sequence joins TRBV6-2 or TRBV6-3 and TRBJ1-2, with 7 bases that match TRBD1. Germline V gene data show CDR1 as MNHEY and CDR2 as SVGEGT. This CDR3 region has 14 residues. The V segment lost 6 bases and the J segment 4 bases; nucleotides outside the gene matches: 8. The DNA of the CDR3 is TGTGCCAGCAGCGATGACAGGGCTCCCTATGGCTACACCTTC. It translates to CASSDDRAPYGYTF.

This chain uses TRBV5-1 with TRBJ2-5; 7 bases agree with TRBD1. Germline CDR1 is SGHRS and CDR2 is YFSETQ. The CDR3 extends over 17 amino acids. After removal of 4 bases from V and 4 bases from J, the junction contained 16 bases not matched to a gene. The CDR3 loop is CASSEATVQGSPETQYF. In DNA form, the CDR3 reads TGCGCCAGCAGCGAAGCTACGGTACAGGGGAGCCCAGAGACCCAGTACTTC.

This clonotype showed up just a few times. The chain carries TRBV6-4 and TRBJ2-3, with 8 bases lining up with TRBD2. In germline, CDR1 is MRHNA, CDR2 SNTAGT. This CDR3 region has 15 residues. J gave up 1 base and V 4 bases, and 4 bases lay outside the gene matches. The chain's CDR3 is CASSGVSGGTDTQYF. The CDR3, as DNA: TGTGCCAGCAGTGGAGTTAGCGGGGGCACAGATACGCAGTATTTT.

This clonotype was observed a handful of times. The V call is TRBV20-1, the J call TRBJ2-3; D tentatively reads TRBD1 or TRBD2 (7 bases each). The CDR3 spans 16 residues. From germline, CDR1 is DFQATT and CDR2 SNEGSKA (reference sequence). V shed 0 bases and J shed 4 bases, with 17 bases lying between them. CDR3: CSARDRDRAGADTQYF. In DNA, the CDR3 is TGCAGTGCTAGAGATCGCGACAGGGCGGGGGCAGATACGCAGTATTTT.

This clonotype was observed a few times. The chain employs TRBV5-1 and TRBJ2-1; TRBD2 might be the D (7 bases). Trimming removed 6 bases at V and 5 bases at J, with 15 bases between. Germline CDR1 reads SGHRS; CDR2 reads YFSETQ. CDR3 length: 14 amino acids. The CDR3 sequence is CASTVGGRDNEQFF. The CDR3 bases are TGCGCCAGCACCGTGGGGGGGCGGGACAATGAGCAGTTCTTC.

This clonotype was recorded a few times. The rearrangement uses TRBV4-3 and TRBJ2-3; D is possibly TRBD2 (5 bases). This CDR3 has 19 residues. With 2 bases removed from V and 4 bases from J, the gap between germline ends came to 25 bases. Germline lookup yields CDR1 LGHNA and CDR2 YSLEER. The CDR3 here is CASSQIPTRLSGPPDTQYF. The CDR3 DNA reads as TGCGCCAGCAGCCAAATCCCTACTCGACTAAGCGGCCCTCCAGATACGCAGTATTTT.